The rows below give T cell receptor beta chains drawn from one sample of a study of control samples from healthy donors and cancer patients. Method: immunoSEQ multiplex PCR; TCRdb's copy keeps in-frame clones and lacks some. In the table there are about 120,000 clones, more than 75% of which are singletons. Sequencing was done on a sample of blood. Receptor source: a woman in her 70s in good health. The CDR3 runs from the conserved cysteine through the conserved F or W. The D gene is left open where the match is weak. A clone size is listed for some rows: how often the clone was seen (once, few, many), or a class if it is expanded.

v_gene	d_gene	abundance	len	j_gene	CDR3nt	CDR3aa
TRBV5-1	-	-	15	TRBJ1-2	TGCGCCAGCAGCTTGAGACCAGGGCCTAACTATGGCTACACCTTC	CASSLRPGPNYGYTF
TRBV27	-	-	11	TRBJ1-1	TGTGCCATCGCGGGAGCCGGTGGGGCTTTCTTT	CAIAGAGGAFF
TRBV5-1	-	-	14	TRBJ2-7	TGCGCCAGCAGCTTTTATGGGGTGGAGTACGAGCAGTACTTC	CASSFYGVEYEQYF
TRBV2	TRBD1	few	14	TRBJ1-1	TGTGCCAGCAGTGAAGGGACAGGGTACACTGAAGCTTTCTTT	CASSEGTGYTEAFF
TRBV11-2	-	-	12	TRBJ1-1	TGTGCCAGCAGCTTAGGGGCCACCGAAGCTTTCTTT	CASSLGATEAFF
TRBV5-1	TRBD1	-	15	TRBJ2-7	TGCGCCAGCAGCTTGGGGGCACAGGGGGCGGGGGAGCAGTACTTC	CASSLGAQGAGEQYF
TRBV14	TRBD1	-	13	TRBJ1-5	TGTGCCAGCAGCCGAGGACAGGCTCAGCCCCAGCATTTT	CASSRGQAQPQHF
TRBV10-1	-	-	13	TRBJ1-5	TGCGCCAGCAGTAAGGGCAGGGATCAGCCCCAGCATTTT	CASSKGRDQPQHF
TRBV5-8	-	-	16	TRBJ1-4	TGTGCCAGCAGCTACTCCTACAGTGCAACTAATGAAAAACTGTTTTTT	CASSYSYSATNEKLFF
TRBV11-2	-	-	14	TRBJ1-1	TGTGCCAGCAGCTCGAGCAGGGGTGGCACTGAAGCTTTCTTT	CASSSSRGGTEAFF
TRBV5-5	-	-	17	TRBJ2-5	TGTGCCAGCAGCTTGGTGGGGGGCCGGTTGAATCAAGAGACCCAGTACTTC	CASSLVGGRLNQETQYF
TRBV7-8	TRBD1	-	14	TRBJ2-7	TGTGCCAGCAGCCTTGGGACAGGGATCTACGAGCAGTACTTC	CASSLGTGIYEQYF
TRBV5-1	-	-	14	TRBJ1-2	TGCGCCAGCAGGCGGACAGAAGCTAACTATGGCTACACCTTC	CASRRTEANYGYTF
TRBV9	-	-	14	TRBJ1-4	TGTGCCAGCAGCACCCGTTCAACTAATGAAAAACTGTTTTTT	CASSTRSTNEKLFF
TRBV3-1/TRBV3-2	-	-	13	TRBJ2-2	TGTGCCAGCAGCCCGACAAGCACCGGGGAGCTGTTTTTT	CASSPTSTGELFF
TRBV7-9	-	-	15	TRBJ2-3	TGTGCCAGCAGCCCCCCGGGGCTTAGCACAGATACGCAGTATTTT	CASSPPGLSTDTQYF
TRBV6-5	-	-	13	TRBJ1-1	TGTGCCAGCAGCCGCGCCCTGAACACTGAAGCTTTCTTT	CASSRALNTEAFF
TRBV5-1	TRBD1	few	13	TRBJ1-5	TGCGCCAGCTCCCGGGACAGGGACCAGCCCCAGCATTTT	CASSRDRDQPQHF
TRBV5-6	TRBD2	-	16	TRBJ2-5	TGTGCCAGCAGCTTGATGTCTAGCGGGGGGAGGGAGACCCAGTACTTC	CASSLMSSGGRETQYF
TRBV7-8	-	-	14	TRBJ1-5	TGTGCCAGCAGCTTGTTAGATAGCAATCAGCCCCAGCATTTT	CASSLLDSNQPQHF
TRBV24-1	-	-	13	TRBJ1-1	TGTGCCACCAGTGCCCCGGGGGAAACTGAAGCTTTCTTT	CATSAPGETEAFF
TRBV24-1	-	-	15	TRBJ2-5	TGTGCCACCAGTGACCCCGGGACGGAGGAAGAGACCCAGTACTTC	CATSDPGTEEETQYF
TRBV7-9	-	-	17	TRBJ1-4	TGTGCCAGCAGCTTAGGGAGGTTAGGGAGCGGAGGAGAAAAACTGTTTTTT	CASSLGRLGSGGEKLFF
TRBV5-6	-	-	15	TRBJ1-2	TGTGCCAGCAGCGACTCCAGGGGCGCCCTTAGGCGCTACACCTTC	CASSDSRGALRRYTF
TRBV20-1	-	-	13	TRBJ1-2	TGCAGTGCTAGTTCAGGGACTAACTATGGCTACACCTTC	CSASSGTNYGYTF
TRBV5-1	-	-	15	TRBJ1-2	TGCGCCAGCAGCCCTTCTGGCAGGGGTAACTATGGCTACACCTTC	CASSPSGRGNYGYTF
TRBV4-2	-	once	15	TRBJ1-1	TGTGCCAGCAGCAAAGGGGGTGAGGGGAACACTGAAGCTTTCTTT	CASSKGGEGNTEAFF
TRBV5-4	-	-	13	TRBJ2-3	TGTGCCAGCAGCTTGGTTGTGGGAGATACGCAGTATTTT	CASSLVVGDTQYF
TRBV5-1	-	-	15	TRBJ1-2	TGCGCCAGCAGCTTGGCCCCCACCGCCCGTCGGGGCTACACCTTC	CASSLAPTARRGYTF
TRBV5-4	TRBD2	-	17	TRBJ2-7	TGTGCCAGCAGCTTGGTGGCTAGCGGGCGCCACTCCTACGAGCAGTACTTC	CASSLVASGRHSYEQYF
TRBV27	-	-	15	TRBJ2-1	TGTGCCAGCAGTTCGCGACAAGCCGCGGGGAATGAGCAGTTCTTC	CASSSRQAAGNEQFF
TRBV5-4	TRBD2	once	19	TRBJ2-5	TGTGCCAGCAGCTCTGGGACCAGCGGGGCATCTTTTCGACAAGAGACCCAGTACTTC	CASSSGTSGASFRQETQYF
TRBV27	-	-	14	TRBJ2-7	TGTGCCAGCATTCAGGACAGAGCGACCTACGAGCAGTACTTC	CASIQDRATYEQYF
TRBV5-5	-	-	18	TRBJ1-4	TGTGCCAGCAGCTTGGGATCGGGTGGCCGGGGGACTAATGAAAAACTGTTTTTT	CASSLGSGGRGTNEKLFF
TRBV5-1	-	-	15	TRBJ1-1	TGCGCCAGCATGGAGGACACCCCAAGGGGAACTGAAGCTTTCTTT	CASMEDTPRGTEAFF
TRBV10-3	-	-	14	TRBJ1-3	TGTGCCACCACCAGGGGAAGAGATGGAAACACCATATATTTT	CATTRGRDGNTIYF
TRBV19	-	-	14	TRBJ1-5	TGTGCCAGTAGTGTCCGAGATAGCAATCAGCCCCAGCATTTT	CASSVRDSNQPQHF
TRBV5-4	-	few	15	TRBJ1-4	TGTGCCAGCAGCTTGGGGGGGGCAGGGGCGGAAAAACTGTTTTTT	CASSLGGAGAEKLFF
TRBV2	TRBD2	-	13	TRBJ2-1	TGTGCCAGCGTGGCGACTAGCGGGGCCGAGCAGTTCTTC	CASVATSGAEQFF
TRBV27	-	-	15	TRBJ2-1	TGTGCCAGCACACCCGGGTACCTCTCCTACAATGAGCAGTTCTTC	CASTPGYLSYNEQFF
TRBV13	-	-	12	TRBJ2-1	TGTGCCAGCAGCCAACCGGAGGCTGAGCAGTTCTTC	CASSQPEAEQFF
TRBV5-1	TRBD2	-	17	TRBJ2-2	TGCGCCAGCACCCGGACTAGCGGGGGGGCGGACACCGGGGAGCTGTTTTTT	CASTRTSGGADTGELFF
TRBV5-1	TRBD2	-	15	TRBJ2-3	TGCGCCAGCGCAAATAGCGGGGGGATGACAGATACGCAGTATTTT	CASANSGGMTDTQYF